This is a list of T cell receptor beta chains from one sample in a study of cytomegalovirus exposure and HLA in healthy donors. Sequencing was performed with immunoSEQ multiplex PCR; in TCRdb, only in-frame clones are kept and a portion is missing. The table lists over 85,000 clones, roughly nine tenths of them singletons. The specimen sequenced was PBMCs. The receptors derive from a woman between 18 and 30 years old in good health and CMV-seronegative. The CDR3 runs from the conserved cysteine through the conserved F or W. D genes are given only for firm matches. For some rows the clone size is stated as once, few or many, or as a class when expanded; others skip it.

>-|TRBV14|TRBD1
CASSPRQGSSYNSPLHF
>once|TRBV27|-
CASSGPSTDTQYF
>-|TRBV4-1|-
CASSQEQGYEQYF
>-|TRBV19|TRBD2
CASSPKGLAGGLYSTDTQYF
>-|TRBV6-1|-
CASSEAVEGNTEAFF
>-|TRBV28|-
CASSPPGSSSYNEQFF
>-|TRBV19|TRBD1
CASSTGGFGYNEQFF
>-|TRBV19|TRBD2
CASSKPLAGGDSYNEQFF
>-|TRBV4-1|TRBD2
CASSPRTSDHEQFF
>-|TRBV6-6|TRBD1
CASSWGQGEYGYTF
>-|TRBV4-2|TRBD1
CASSQDLTGYEQYF
>-|TRBV19|TRBD1
CASSLRDRVKFF
>-|TRBV11-2|-
CASSLPYSTPLETYNEQFF
>-|TRBV10-3|-
CASRPLDGDSPLHF
>-|TRBV28|-
CASGRAINQPQHF
>-|TRBV7-2|TRBD2
CASSLGLAADTQYF
>-|TRBV5-1|TRBD2
CVSHDGLAGEGEQFF
>-|TRBV2|-
CASSRSGGTDTQYF
>-|TRBV28|TRBD1
CASSLKSVGQGFYEQYF
>few|TRBV27|-
CASTQYNSPLHF
>-|TRBV6-5|TRBD1
CASSPRQGNYGYTF
>-|TRBV28|TRBD2
CASKIAGTYEQYF
>-|TRBV28|TRBD1
CASSIRDSITF
>once|TRBV27|-
CASSSPGGGETQYF
>-|TRBV5-4|TRBD1
CASSRDRGEYEQYF
>-|TRBV7-9|-
CASTDFLGAGNTIYF
>-|TRBV30|-
CAWSVQGASEQYF
>-|TRBV12-2|-
CASRFRVDNEQFF
>-|TRBV7-9|-
CASSGFNEKLFF
>-|TRBV25-1|-
CASSLETQYF
>once|TRBV14|TRBD2
CASSQHTSGVADTQYF
>-|TRBV25-1|-
CASRSNTGELFF
>-|TRBV7-9|TRBD1
CASSQAAGTGANEQFF
>few|TRBV4-2|TRBD2
CASSHLAVGGNTQYF
>-|TRBV7-9|-
CASSLTPGHASTDTQYF
>-|TRBV9|-
CASSVLGGANGYTF
>-|TRBV27|-
CASSPLTGLEDEQYF
>few|TRBV2|-
CASSGGGESYGYTF
>once|TRBV4-3|TRBD1
CASSQEMDRGRDFF
>-|TRBV7-7|-
CASSLGHTNNEQFF
>-|TRBV28|-
CASRAVRFYGYTF
>-|TRBV5-6|-
CASSRGGSINTGELFF
>-|TRBV28|-
CASSPGGRGRNEQFF
>once|TRBV10-3|-
CAAQTGPVRYF
>once|TRBV7-8|-
CASSLTETQYF
>-|TRBV15|-
CATSREGTSYEQYF
>few|TRBV7-9|-
CASSSASEGTQYF
>-|TRBV19|-
CASSIGGYQPQHF
>-|TRBV4-2|-
CASSDSGRENQPQHF
>few|TRBV5-1|TRBD1
CASSTQTGNSPLHF
>-|TRBV9|TRBD2
CASSVELAGGEQFF
>-|TRBV4-3|TRBD2
CASSQLSGGNNEQFF